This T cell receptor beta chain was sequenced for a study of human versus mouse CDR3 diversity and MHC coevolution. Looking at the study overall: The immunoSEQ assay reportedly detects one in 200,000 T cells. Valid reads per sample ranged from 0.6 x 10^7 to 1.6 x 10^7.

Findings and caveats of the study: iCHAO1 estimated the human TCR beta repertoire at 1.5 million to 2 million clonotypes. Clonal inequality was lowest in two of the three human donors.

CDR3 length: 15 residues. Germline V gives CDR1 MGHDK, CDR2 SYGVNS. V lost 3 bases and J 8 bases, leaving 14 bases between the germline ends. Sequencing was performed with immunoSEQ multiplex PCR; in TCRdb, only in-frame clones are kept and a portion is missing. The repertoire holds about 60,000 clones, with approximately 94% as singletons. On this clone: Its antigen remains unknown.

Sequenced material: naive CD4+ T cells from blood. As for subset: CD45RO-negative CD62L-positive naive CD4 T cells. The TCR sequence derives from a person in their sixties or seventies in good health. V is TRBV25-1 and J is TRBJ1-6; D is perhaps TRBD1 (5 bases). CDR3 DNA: TGTGCCAGCAGTGAGCGGTGGGGCACGGATTCACCCCTCCACTTT. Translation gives CASSERWGTDSPLHF.